In its sample, the clone carrying this T cell receptor beta chain is medium-sized. What it binds is unknown. The PCR ran on 60 Vbeta and 13 Jbeta primers. Sequencing used immunoSEQ multiplex PCR; TCRdb keeps in-frame clones, though not all of them. In the table there are over 75,000 clones, about nine tenths of which are singletons. This sample stems from a study of cytomegalovirus exposure and HLA in healthy donors. Whereas donors were nominally healthy upon sampling, unrecorded immune exposures were probable. General study findings and limits: In a later analysis, several top co-occurrence clusters appeared linked to parvovirus B19, influenza, CMV and Epstein-Barr virus.

The V and J ends lost 8 bases and 3 bases, in that order; junction bases with no gene match: 5. The CDR3 totals 14 residues. Germline lookup yields CDR1 SEHNR and CDR2 FQNEAQ (reference sequence). The sample consisted of PBMCs. The V call is TRBV7-9, the J call TRBJ1-4, with 8 bases matching TRBD1. The sequence was obtained from a man aged 25 to 40 in good health and CMV-seropositive. This CDR3 reads CASGQGGPNEKLFF. DNA of the CDR3: TGTGCCAGCGGACAGGGCGGGCCTAATGAAAAACTGTTTTTT.